This entry describes one T cell receptor beta chain. Repertoires were generated with immunoSEQ multiplex PCR, while TCRdb's copy carries only in-frame clones and drops some. This repertoire shows 200,000 to 300,000 clones, about four fifths found once; its top ten account for 9.6%. This specimen belongs to a study of blood T cell repertoires in COVID-19. Germline lookup yields CDR1 LNHNV and CDR2 YYDKDF (reference sequence). J was trimmed by 6 bases and V by 0 bases; bases with no gene match: 6. The CDR3 is 16 amino acids. The sequence derives from a woman of 80 years or more with acute or convalescent COVID-19. The specimen sequenced was peripheral blood. This chain links TRBV15 with TRBJ2-7; 12 bases map to TRBD1. The CDR3 DNA sequence: TGTGCCACCAGCAGAGATTCGGGACAGGGGGCTTCCGAGCAGTACTTC. Translated: CATSRDSGQGASEQYF.